This TCR beta chain emerged from a study of shared clonotypes between healthy human individuals. Naive CD8 cells lacked CD45RO, underwent positive selection for CCR7 and left out terminally differentiated effector memory CD45RA+ cells. TCRdb keeps only in-frame clones here, not all; method: immunoSEQ multiplex PCR. In the table there are about 1,900,000 clones, about 95% of which are singletons. This CDR3 contains 15 residues. V was pared by 5 bases and J by 3 bases, with 17 bases between. Germline CDR1 and CDR2: SQVTM and ANQGSEA. The sequenced sample consisted of naive CD8+ T cells sorted from blood. This rearrangement joins TRBV29-1 to TRBJ2-1; TRBD2 might be the D (6 bases). This receptor was obtained from a man between 18 and 35 years old in good health. CDR3 sequence reads: CSVLSIAGNYNEQFF. Written as DNA, the CDR3 is TGCAGCGTTTTATCAATTGCGGGAAACTACAATGAGCAGTTCTTC.